These T cell receptor beta chains were read from a single sample in a study of patients and donors after allogeneic stem cell transplantation. TCRdb re-analysed the RT-PCR reads in MiXCR, keeping a single row per CDR3 protein. The data contain approximately 98,000 distinct CDR3 sequences, 35% to 45% of them singletons. Material for sequencing was blood, either unsorted or a sorted T cell fraction (not recorded which). The source is a human donor who was either an allogeneic HSCT recipient or a stem cell or donor lymphocyte infusion donor (not recorded which). It is not recorded whose cells these are; they may come from a transplant donor. Each CDR3 is given with its conserved first and last residue. Fields, in order: J gene, D gene, V gene, clone size, CDR3 DNA, CDR3 protein. A D gene is named only where the DNA matches it firmly. A row's size may be missing; if present it is once, few, many or a size class.

>TRBJ2-5|TRBD2|TRBV25-1|.
TGTGCCAGCAGTCCTAGAGCGGGAGGACGGCAAGAGACCCAGTACTTC
CASSPRAGGRQETQYF
>TRBJ2-1|.|TRBV28|.
TGTGCCAGCAGGCGTCCCGGGACAAGCAATGAGCAGTTCTTC
CASRRPGTSNEQFF
>TRBJ1-1|.|TRBV6-5|few
TGTGCCAGCAGTTACGATTTCTCTACAGCTGAAGCTTTCTTT
CASSYDFSTAEAFF
>TRBJ2-3|TRBD2|TRBV10-3|.
TGTGCCATCAGTGAGGGGCTAGCGGGAGTTGCAGATACGCAGTATTTT
CAISEGLAGVADTQYF
>TRBJ2-3|TRBD1|TRBV6-1|few
TGTGCCAGCAATTTAGACAGGGTCGGCACAGATACGCAGTATTTT
CASNLDRVGTDTQYF
>TRBJ2-1|TRBD1|TRBV5-1|few
TGCGCCAGCAGCACCGAACAGGGGTTGAATGAGCAGTTCTTC
CASSTEQGLNEQFF
>TRBJ2-6|TRBD2|TRBV30|.
TGTGCCTGGGGGACTAGCGGGAGGAGGGCCAACGTCCTGACTTTC
CAWGTSGRRANVLTF
>TRBJ1-2|TRBD1|TRBV6-2/TRBV6-3|.
TGTGCCAGCGTCACCTGGGACAGGGGGCTTTCTGGCTACACCTTC
CASVTWDRGLSGYTF
>TRBJ2-1|.|TRBV11-1|.
TGTGCCAGCAGCAGGCGGGCGGAGCCTCAGCAGTTCTTC
CASSRRAEPQQFF
>TRBJ2-5|.|TRBV10-3|few
TGTGCCATCACGCCTCGGAAAGAGACCCAGTACTTC
CAITPRKETQYF
>TRBJ1-1|.|TRBV4-2|.
TGTGCCAGCAGCCAAGATAAGGGACTCCAGAACACTGAAGCTTTCTTT
CASSQDKGLQNTEAFF
>TRBJ1-4|.|TRBV6-5|few
TGTGCCAGCAGTTATACGGAGGGGAGCGAAAAACTGTTTTTT
CASSYTEGSEKLFF
>TRBJ2-1|.|TRBV11-2|few
TGTGCCAGCAGCTTAGTTACACTCCACAATGAGCAGTTCTTC
CASSLVTLHNEQFF
>TRBJ2-3|.|TRBV29-1|.
TGCAGCGTTGTGTATCCGGTAGCGGGCACAGATACGCAGTATTTT
CSVVYPVAGTDTQYF
>TRBJ2-7|TRBD1|TRBV5-1|few
TGCGCCATGTTCGGGACAGGACGTTCCTACGAGCAGTACTTC
CAMFGTGRSYEQYF
>TRBJ2-3|.|TRBV7-2|few
TGTGCCAGCAGCTTTTTCGACCAAACCGGGGTGGGGCAGTATTTT
CASSFFDQTGVGQYF
>TRBJ1-1|TRBD1|TRBV20-1|few
TGCAGTGCTGGGACAGGGTTGCCGAACACTGAAGCTTTCTTT
CSAGTGLPNTEAFF
>TRBJ2-1|.|TRBV18|few
TGTGCCAGCTCACCACTCCGGGAGAGGGCCCTCAATGAGCAGTTCTTC
CASSPLRERALNEQFF
>TRBJ2-4|TRBD1|TRBV14|few
TGTGCCAGCAGCCGACCAGGGGGAAACATTCAGTACTTC
CASSRPGGNIQYF
>TRBJ1-1|.|TRBV6-6|few
TGTGCCAGCAGTTACGGCGGGTACAACACTGAAGCTTTCTTT
CASSYGGYNTEAFF
>TRBJ2-1|TRBD1|TRBV6-1|.
TGTGCCAGCAGTCCCCGGGACAGGAGCTACAATGAGCAGTTCTTC
CASSPRDRSYNEQFF
>TRBJ2-3|TRBD2|TRBV20-1|.
TGCAGTGCTAGAACACTAGCGGGAGGGACTAGCACAGATACGCAGTATTTT
CSARTLAGGTSTDTQYF
>TRBJ1-1|.|TRBV4-3|many
TGCGCCAGCAGCCAACGGTGGTGGGATGAAGCTTTCTTT
CASSQRWWDEAFF
>TRBJ2-1|.|TRBV20-1|.
TGCAGTGGTGGGCGGGAATCCTACAATGAGCAGTTCTTC
CSGGRESYNEQFF
>TRBJ2-3|.|TRBV18|.
TGTGCCAGCTCACCCGGCGGAAGCACAGATACGCAGTATTTT
CASSPGGSTDTQYF
>TRBJ2-1|.|TRBV6-5|.
TGTGCCAGTCAGGGGAGCAATGAGCAGTTCTTC
CASQGSNEQFF
>TRBJ2-3|TRBD1|TRBV12-3/TRBV12-4|.
TGTGCCAGCAAACCAGGGGGCGGCACAGATACGCAGTATTTT
CASKPGGGTDTQYF
>TRBJ1-1|TRBD1|TRBV28|.
TGTGCCAGCAGTACGCACAGGGGGGCGGGCACTGAAGCTTTCTTT
CASSTHRGAGTEAFF
>TRBJ2-3|TRBD1|TRBV7-6|.
TGTGCCAGCAGCGCTGACAGGGCGGCTAGCACAGATACGCAGTATTTT
CASSADRAASTDTQYF
>TRBJ1-2|.|TRBV28|.
TGTGCCAGCAGTTCTGGGACTTCGAACTATGGCTACACCTTC
CASSSGTSNYGYTF
>TRBJ1-1|TRBD1|TRBV7-9|few
TGTGCCAGCAGCCTTAGGGACAGTGGATTACAGAACACTGAAGCTTTCTTT
CASSLRDSGLQNTEAFF
>TRBJ2-1|.|TRBV7-8|.
TGTGCCAGCAGCTTAGATCCGCTCTCCTACAATGAGCAGTTCTTC
CASSLDPLSYNEQFF
>TRBJ1-2|.|TRBV6-2/TRBV6-3|few
TGTGCCAGCAGAGTTGGGTTATTCTATGGCTACACCTTC
CASRVGLFYGYTF
>TRBJ2-2|.|TRBV29-1|.
TGCAGCGTTGAAGACTCGGCCGCGGACGGCGCCGGGGAGCTGTTTTTT
CSVEDSAADGAGELFF
>TRBJ2-3|TRBD2|TRBV6-2/TRBV6-3|.
TGTGCCAGCAGTCCTAGCGGGAAGGGGTATACGCAGTATTTT
CASSPSGKGYTQYF
>TRBJ1-4|TRBD1|TRBV29-1|many
TGCAGCGTAAAGACAGGGTCGAATGAAAAACTGTTTTTT
CSVKTGSNEKLFF
>TRBJ2-5|.|TRBV24-1|.
TGTGCCACCAGTGACTACAGGGAGGGGCAAGAGACCCAGTACTTC
CATSDYREGQETQYF
>TRBJ2-7|.|TRBV4-3|.
TGCGCCAGCAGCCCATTCTATCCCGGGACCACCTACGAGCAGTACTTC
CASSPFYPGTTYEQYF
>TRBJ2-7|.|TRBV5-1|.
TGCGCCAGCAGCTGGGGACCATCCCCCTACGAGCAGTACTTC
CASSWGPSPYEQYF